These 27 T cell receptor beta chains came from one sample sequenced in a study of CD8 T cells in Susac syndrome. With random hexamers, reverse transcription was performed on about 0.5 to 1 ug of RNA. Via MiXCR, TCRdb re-called the immunoSEQ multiplex PCR reads, giving one row per CDR3 protein. Of about 200,000 distinct CDR3 sequences in the sample, about 91% are singletons; the top ten hold 0.085% to 0.1%. The sample was CD4+ T cells from PBMCs. These receptors were collected from a human donor with Susac syndrome.

The chain has TRBV20-1 and TRBJ1-1; possibly TRBD1 for D (5 bases). V lost 0 bases and J lost 3, with 14 bases in between. The CDR3 is 15 residues long. Germline CDR1 is DFQATT and CDR2 is SNEGSKA (reference sequence). The CDR3 sequence: CSARDFRGADTEAFF. The CDR3 DNA reads TGCAGTGCTAGAGATTTTAGAGGGGCGGACACTGAAGCTTTCTTT.

This chain's CDR3 is CASSHLLGNGNTIYF. Written as DNA, the CDR3 is TGTGCCAGCAGCCATCTTCTGGGGAATGGAAACACCATATATTTT. The chain couples TRBV3-1 to TRBJ1-3; D not resolved. The CDR3 runs 15 residues. Deletions cut 3 bases from V and 3 bases from J, with 12 bases between. CDR1 is LGHDT and CDR2 is YNNKEL in the germline V gene (reference sequence).

The chain has TRBV28 and TRBJ1-2; TRBD1 matches at 9 bases. The V segment lost 6 bases and the J segment 7 bases; nucleotides outside the gene matches: 6. CDR1 and CDR2 (germline): MDHEN, SYDVKM. The CDR3 extends over 13 amino acids. This chain's CDR3 is CASSVQGARGYTF. The CDR3 DNA sequence: TGTGCCAGCAGCGTACAGGGGGCACGTGGCTACACCTTC.

The V and J genes are TRBV19 and TRBJ2-1; tentatively, D is TRBD1 (6 bases). This CDR3 spans 14 amino acids. V lost 9 bases, J lost 0 bases, and 12 bases lay in between. CDR1 is LNHDA and CDR2 is SQIVND in the germline V gene (reference sequence). CDR3 region: CASRTESSYNEQFF. As DNA, the CDR3 is TGTGCCAGCCGGACAGAAAGCTCCTACAATGAGCAGTTCTTC. The full variable domain, completed using reference TRBV19 and TRBJ2-1, is DGGITQSPKYLFRKEGQNVTLSCEQNLNHDAMYWYRQDPGQGLRLIYYSQIVNDFQKGDIAEGYSVSREKKESFPLTVTSAQKNPTAFYLCASRTESSYNEQFFGPGTRLTVL.

The chain couples TRBV29-1 to TRBJ2-1; D is uncertain. Germline values: CDR1 SQVTM, CDR2 ANQGSEA. CDR3 length equals 16 residues. The V gene lost 0 bases and the J gene lost 10 bases, with 22 bases spanning the gap. CDR3 nucleotide sequence: TGCAGCGTTGAAGATCGAGTTGCGGCTCGCCGAGAGGAGCAGTTCTTC. This translates into CSVEDRVAARREEQFF.

The chain combines TRBV20-1 with TRBJ2-7, with D unresolved. This CDR3 contains 13 residues. CDR1 is DFQATT and CDR2 is SNEGSKA in the germline V gene (reference sequence). Trimming cost V 6 bases and J 6 bases, with 18 bases left between them. The CDR3 nucleotides are TGCAGTGCCCCTGGACGCAAAGGATCCGAGCAGTACTTC. It codes for CSAPGRKGSEQYF.

This chain's CDR3 is CASSLGTSGSSPGGQYF. CDR3 DNA: TGTGCCAGCAGTTTAGGGACTAGCGGGAGTTCCCCGGGTGGCCAGTACTTC. The chain joins TRBV12-3 or TRBV12-4 to TRBJ2-5; 13 positions agree with TRBD2. This CDR3 region has 17 residues. Trimming at V came to 1 base and at J to 10 bases, leaving 12 bases not matched to a gene.

The V call is TRBV6-1, the J call TRBJ2-7, with 12 bases lining up with TRBD2. The CDR3 spans 15 residues. J lost 3 bases, V lost 7 bases, and 7 bases had no gene match. Germline V gene sequence: CDR1 MNHNS, CDR2 SASEGT. The DNA of the CDR3 is TGTGCCAGCATCAGAGGACTAGCGGGATACTACGAGCAGTACTTC. This sequence encodes CASIRGLAGYYEQYF.

The chain recombines TRBV12-2 with TRBJ1-1; the table's D gene call, TRBD1, was not cross checked with the DNA. TRBV12-2 is shown as a pseudogene. The CDR3 runs 15 residues. CDR3 DNA sequence: TGTGCAAGTCGCTTGCCGGGACAGGGGAACACTGAAGCTTTCTTT. This codes for CASRLPGQGNTEAFF.

This clonotype occurred once. This sequence joins TRBV20-1 and TRBJ2-2; no definite D call. Germline values: CDR1 DFQATT, CDR2 SNEGSKA (reference sequence). The CDR3 is 14 amino acids. V was shortened by 3 bases and J by 6 bases, with 14 bases between the two germline ends. CDR3 region: CSASARPDAGELFF. For the CDR3, the DNA is TGCAGTGCTAGCGCACGGCCAGATGCCGGGGAGCTGTTTTTT.

The V and J genes are TRBV20-1 and TRBJ1-2, with 8 bases matching TRBD1. The CDR3 has 13 amino acids. CDR1 and CDR2 (germline): DFQATT, SNEGSKA (reference sequence). The ends lost 4 bases at V and 4 bases at J; junction bases unmatched: 5. The CDR3 region has the DNA TGCAGTGCTATCCCAGGGGGCGGCTATGGCTACACCTTC. Its protein product is CSAIPGGGYGYTF.

J is TRBJ2-1 and V is TRBV28, with D tentatively TRBD2 (5 bases). CDR3 length: 16 amino acids. V shed 6 bases and J shed 6 bases, with 21 bases lying between them. The germline V gene encodes CDR1 MDHEN and CDR2 SYDVKM. CDR3 bases: TGTGCCAGCAGCCCAACTAGTCTCGCTCTCGGCAATGAGCAGTTCTTC. Translating it yields CASSPTSLALGNEQFF.

The rearrangement links TRBV7-8 to TRBJ1-5; TRBD1 agrees at 8 bases. The J segment lost 0 bases and the V segment lost 4 bases, leaving 5 bases of the junction unmatched. The CDR3 has 16 residues. Germline CDR1 and CDR2: SGHVS and FQNEAQ. The CDR3 DNA is TGTGCCAGCAGCTCAAACAGGGGGTTTAGCAATCAGCCCCAGCATTTT. Protein: CASSSNRGFSNQPQHF. Filled out from reference TRBV7-8 and TRBJ1-5, the complete variable domain reads GAGVSQSPRYKVAKRGQDVALRCDPISGHVSLFWYQQALGQGPEFLTYFQNEAQLDKSGLPSDRFFAERPEGSVSTLKIQRTQQEDSAVYLCASSSNRGFSNQPQHFGDGTRLSIL.

In the case of this clonotype: An end of the junction does not agree with germline; a read error may underlie this. The chain has TRBV5-1 and TRBJ1-1; D ambiguous. The CDR3 has 11 amino acids. Per the germline V gene, CDR1 is SGHRS and CDR2 is YFSETQ. The CDR3 DNA sequence: TGCGCCAGCAGCTTGAACAGTGAAGCTTTCTTT. It specifies CASSLNSEAFF.

The rearrangement links TRBV29-1 to TRBJ2-7, with D unresolved. Trimming shortened V by 4 bases and J by 4 bases, and 8 bases separated the two germline ends. Germline CDR1 SQVTM, CDR2 ANQGSEA. The CDR3 spans 11 residues. The CDR3: CSVGQEYEQYF. The CDR3 nucleotides read TGCAGCGTTGGGCAAGAATACGAGCAGTACTTC.

This chain connects TRBV12-3 or TRBV12-4 to TRBJ1-4; D unclear. Trimming pared 6 bases from V and 8 bases from J, leaving 13 bases between. CDR3 length equals 13 residues. CDR3 in amino acids: CASRDFAGEKLFF. CDR3 bases: TGTGCCAGCAGGGATTTCGCGGGGGAAAAACTGTTTTTT.

The chain has TRBV20-1 and TRBJ2-5; 10 bases are shared with TRBD1. With V trimmed by 8 bases and J by 2 bases, 11 bases remained unmatched. In germline, CDR1 is DFQATT, CDR2 SNEGSKA (reference sequence). The CDR3 consists of 15 residues. CDR3 nucleotide sequence: TGCAGTACCCACTCGGGACAGGGGAATCAAGAGACCCAGTACTTC. It yields the protein CSTHSGQGNQETQYF.

This rearrangement joins TRBV11-2 to TRBJ1-1; D possibly corresponds to TRBD1 (6 bases). Deletions cut 0 bases from V and 0 bases from J, with 20 bases between. Looked up from germline, CDR1 is SGHAT and CDR2 is FQNNGV. CDR3 length equals 19 residues. The CDR3 DNA reads as TGTGCCAGCAGCTTAGATAGAGGGACGATACAGGGAATGAACACTGAAGCTTTCTTT. Translating it yields CASSLDRGTIQGMNTEAFF.

The chain links TRBV29-1 to TRBJ1-5; 7 positions match TRBD1. V lost 6 bases, J lost 7 bases, and 6 bases stayed unmatched. The CDR3 contains 12 residues. Germline CDR1 SQVTM, CDR2 ANQGSEA. The CDR3 spells CSVGDSSQPQHF. The CDR3 DNA reads TGCAGCGTAGGGGACAGCAGCCAGCCCCAGCATTTT. The whole variable domain, filled in from reference TRBV29-1 and TRBJ1-5, reads SAVISQKPSRDICQRGTSLTIQCQVDSQVTMMFWYRQQPGQSLTLIATANQGSEATYESGFVIDKFPISRPNLTFSTLTVSNMSPEDSSIYLCSVGDSSQPQHFGDGTRLSIL.

The rearrangement joins TRBV19 to TRBJ2-1; TRBD2 aligns across 15 bases. CDR3 length: 18 amino acids. Germline CDR1 LNHDA, CDR2 SQIVND (reference sequence). V lost 6 bases, J lost 0 bases, and 6 bases stayed unmatched. The CDR3 coding sequence is TGTGCCAGTAGGACAGGACTAGCGGGGGGGAGCTCCTACAATGAGCAGTTCTTC. Its protein product is CASRTGLAGGSSYNEQFF.

The chain recombines TRBV3-1 with TRBJ1-6; 7 bases align to TRBD1. V was clipped by 0 bases and J by 6 bases; unmatched bases: 11. The CDR3 spans 18 residues. Looked up from germline, CDR1 is LGHDT and CDR2 is YNNKEL (reference sequence). CDR3 sequence: CASSQEWGTDSLNSPLHF. In DNA form, the CDR3 reads TGTGCCAGCAGCCAAGAGTGGGGGACAGACAGCCTTAATTCACCCCTCCACTTT.

This clonotype was found once. The V and J genes are TRBV12-3 or TRBV12-4 and TRBJ1-6; 8 bases line up with TRBD1. The CDR3 runs to 14 residues. The junction had 8 bases not matched to a gene; V was cut back by 5 bases and J by 11 bases. DNA for the CDR3: TGTGCCAGCAGTACTCGACAGGGGAGAGCACCCCTCCACTTT. It yields the protein CASSTRQGRAPLHF.

The gene calls are TRBV9 and TRBJ2-1; D remains unclear. Trimming removed 6 bases from V and 5 bases from J, with 9 bases in between. Germline lookup yields CDR1 SGDLS and CDR2 YYNGEE. The CDR3 totals 12 residues. CDR3 protein: CASKPADNEQFF. The CDR3 DNA reads as TGTGCCAGCAAGCCGGCAGACAATGAGCAGTTCTTC.

This clonotype was seen once. This chain links TRBV7-2 with TRBJ2-5; 9 bases align to TRBD2. Trimming cost V 5 bases and J 2 bases; bases outside gene matches: 9. This CDR3 is built from 16 residues. CDR1 and CDR2 (germline): SGHTA, FQGNSA. This CDR3 reads CASSVHGAGGQETQYF. As DNA, the CDR3 is TGTGCCAGCAGCGTCCACGGGGCGGGGGGGCAAGAGACCCAGTACTTC.

The chain employs TRBV11-3 and TRBJ2-7; TRBD2 is a possible D gene (6 bases). Germline V gene data show CDR1 as SGHNT and CDR2 as YENEEA. V shed 1 base and J shed 3 bases, with 13 bases lying between them. CDR3 size: 15 residues. The CDR3 loop reads CASSLGSAGYYEQYF. The CDR3 nucleotides read TGTGCCAGCAGCTTAGGATCGGCGGGGTACTACGAGCAGTACTTC. Together with reference TRBV11-3 and TRBJ2-7, the CDR3 gives the full variable domain: EAGVVQSPRYKIIEKKQPVAFWCNPISGHNTLYWYLQNLGQGPELLIRYENEEAVDDSQLPKDRFSAERLKGVDSTLKIQPAELGDSAVYLCASSLGSAGYYEQYFGPGTRLTVT.

The chain has TRBV10-3 and TRBJ1-3; the D gene is possibly TRBD1 (6 bases). Between the trimmed V and J ends, which lost 3 bases and 2 bases, there was a span of 11 bases. The CDR3 covers 15 residues. CDR1 and CDR2 (germline): ENHRY, SYGVKD. This chain's CDR3 is CAISDPQGTGNTIYF. In DNA, the CDR3 is TGTGCCATCAGTGATCCACAGGGAACTGGAAACACCATATATTTT.

J is TRBJ2-7 and V is TRBV9, with 14 bases matching TRBD2. Trimming removed 4 bases from V and 6 bases from J; junction bases left unmatched: 9. This CDR3 contains 16 residues. CDR1 and CDR2 from the germline V gene are SGDLS and YYNGEE. CDR3 coding DNA: TGTGCCAGCAGCTCGGGGGGACTAGCGGGAGTTGGCGAGCAGTACTTC. This translates into CASSSGGLAGVGEQYF. Full variable domain (rest looked up from reference TRBV9 and TRBJ2-7): DSGVTQTPKHLITATGQRVTLRCSPRSGDLSVYWYQQSLDQGLQFLIQYYNGEERAKGNILERFSAQQFPDLHSELNLSSLELGDSALYFCASSSGGLAGVGEQYFGPGTRLTVT.